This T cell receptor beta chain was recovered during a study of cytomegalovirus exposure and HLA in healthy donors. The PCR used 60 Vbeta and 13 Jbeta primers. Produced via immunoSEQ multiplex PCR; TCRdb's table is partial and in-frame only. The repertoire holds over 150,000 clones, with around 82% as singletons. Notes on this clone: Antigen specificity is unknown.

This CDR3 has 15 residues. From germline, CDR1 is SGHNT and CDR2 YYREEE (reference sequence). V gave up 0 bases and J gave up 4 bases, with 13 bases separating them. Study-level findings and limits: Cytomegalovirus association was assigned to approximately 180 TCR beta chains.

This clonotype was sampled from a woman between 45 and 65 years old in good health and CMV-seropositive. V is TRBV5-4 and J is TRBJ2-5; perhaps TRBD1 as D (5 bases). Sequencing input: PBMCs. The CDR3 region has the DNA TGTGCCAGCAGCTTGGGGGGCCGCGTCGGAGAGACCCAGTACTTC. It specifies CASSLGGRVGETQYF.